The entry that follows covers one T cell receptor beta chain sequence. The antigen it recognizes is unknown. The input lacks base qualities; no much larger clone sits a single base away. This entry is derived from a study of shared clonotypes between healthy human individuals (dated by TCRdb to the early 2020s). In terms of the full investigation: The cohort comprised two women and three men aged 18 to 49 years. For each donor, CD4 naive and CD4 memory were each given three plates, CD8 naive was given two plates, and CD8 memory was given one plate. The study deeply sequenced blood TCR repertoires of 5 or 6 healthy adults to estimate repertoire size and the extent of clonotype sharing between individuals. Different laboratories and diverse techniques were used to prepare libraries and sequence TCR repertoires, to increase sequencing depth and limit assay-specific biases. Per donor, leukapheresis produced somewhere between about 0.85 and 9.5 billion PBMCs.

TCR CDR3 regions were amplified from genomic DNA by multiplex PCR using the deep immunoSEQ assay. Extracted genomic DNA from each cell subset was spread evenly across all wells of several immunoSEQ 96-well plates, with each plate serving as a replicate. For sorted subsets, each replicate PCR was loaded with 200 ng genomic DNA, equivalent to some 31,000 T cell genomes. Purified libraries were quantified with a Qubit 3.0 fluorometer, sized on a Bioanalyzer 2100, and re-quantified with the KAPA Library Quantification kit. Every immunoSEQ 96-well plate was sequenced on a separate single-read 150-cycle Illumina NextSeq 550 flow cell. The source study handled its data this way. Because the immunoSEQ output held only junctional sequences and lacked quality scores, the filtering could not match the filtering applied to full-length reads. To assign V/J genes and CDR3, sequences were annotated against IMGT germline references using PyIR, a Python wrapper for IgBLAST v1.9. Any read was removed if the V/J assignment was weak (E-value above 1e-6), the CDR3 was missing, or the read contained stop codons, out-of-frame junctions, or ambiguous translated residues. V3J clonotypes were defined as sequences sharing an identical inferred V gene, J gene, and CDR3 amino acid sequence. Percentage overlap between repertoires was calculated by dividing the number of shared unique clonotypes by the size of the smaller repertoire. Repertoire richness was assessed with RTK rarefaction, the Chao1 estimator, and Recon v2.1 estimates of unobserved clonotypes. For all TCRbeta clonotypes obtained by the gDNA method from a few donors, generation probabilities were computed with OLGA. In its TCRdb copy, this immuneACCESS table keeps in-frame sequences only and misses some clones. Where compared with another copy, unresolved V genes explain less than half of these, and the others have no known cause. V and J calls and clone size follow that table, whereas D and trimming were derived from the DNA. For this sample there are approximately 2.4 million clones; approximately 94% appear just once. Approximately 0.13% of the sample goes to the ten largest clones.

Donors were healthy HIV-negative adults with no recently reported acute infections or vaccinations. Only Caucasian adults living in Nashville, Tennessee, USA were represented among the donors. CD4+ T cells were enriched by magnetic negative selection, after which naive cells were positively selected on CD45RA and the negative fraction was taken as the memory subset. After blood collection by leukapheresis, PBMCs were isolated using Ficoll-Histopaque density gradient centrifugation and then cryopreserved in the vapor phase of liquid nitrogen. Analytical flow cytometry was used to check the purity and quantity of every magnetically sorted T cell population. Genomic DNA was isolated from every sorted fraction and measured by UV absorbance on a Nanodrop 2000c. On the study overall, not on this receptor specifically: The genetic and exposure-history diversity represented was limited by the small number of donors. Estimated clonotype richness was generally larger for naive than for memory subsets. Only blood was sampled, and tissue TCR repertoires likely differ from those in blood. Based on pairwise subsampling, the degree of clonotype sharing among donors was expected to be affected by sequencing depth. Higher generation probabilities were observed for clonotypes shared by all four sorted-subset donors than for non-shared clonotypes. Sharing across a handful of donors was observed for about 4.8% of naive CD4, less than 4% of naive CD8, 2% to 2.5% of memory CD4, and about 0.4% of memory CD8 clonotypes. Incomplete sequencing was indicated by rarefaction of sorted-subset datasets, despite the large sequencing depth.

Its CDR3 holds 15 amino acids, cysteine through phenylalanine. The sequence is cut down to CDR3 DNA, 45 bases in frame from base 1. Compared with germline, V lacks 3 bases and J lacks 2 bases; bases without a gene match: 7. For CDR1 and CDR2, the germline V gene lists SNHLY and FYNNEI. This receptor was obtained from a man between 18 and 29 years old in good health. The sequenced sample consisted of naive CD4+ T cells sorted from blood. Explained via the paper, the cell subset or site label denotes: CD45RA+ positively selected. The V and J segments used are TRBV2 and TRBJ2-7, with 7 bases in between that match TRBD1. The CDR3 reads CASSDWGTVAYEQYF. The sequenced DNA: TGTGCCAGCAGTGACTGGGGGACAGTAGCCTACGAGCAGTACTTC.